One sample yielded the 22 T cell receptor beta chains listed below, sequenced in a study of neurological immune-mediated disorders. TCRdb itself ran the 5' RACE reads through MiXCR, one entry per CDR3 protein. The sample has tens of thousands of distinct CDR3 sequences; roughly 4.4% are singletons. Sequencing was done on a sample of PBMCs. All receptors come from a woman aged 60-75 years with multiple sclerosis.

This clonotype is medium-sized within its sample. V and J are TRBV20-1 and TRBJ1-5; D not certain. The CDR3 loop spans 12 amino acids. The germline V and J ends were trimmed by 5 bases and 2 bases, with 7 bases remaining between them. The germline V gene has CDR1 DFQATT and CDR2 SNEGSKA (reference sequence). In DNA, the CDR3 is TGCAGTGCTGTTGAACGCAATCAGCCCCAGCATTTT. It encodes CSAVERNQPQHF.

Many counts were recorded for this clonotype. The chain carries TRBV4-1 and TRBJ1-5; D uncertain. The CDR3 spans 13 residues. From germline, CDR1 is MGHRA and CDR2 YSYEKL. V gave up 0 bases and J gave up 4 bases, with 4 bases separating them. CDR3 sequence: CASSQDHNQPQHF. CDR3 DNA sequence: TGCGCCAGCAGCCAAGATCATAATCAGCCCCAGCATTTT.

This clonotype has ten or more counts. The V and J genes are TRBV4-3 and TRBJ1-6; D gene unclear. The CDR3 is 16 amino acids. The germline V gene encodes CDR1 LGHNA and CDR2 YSLEER. With 1 base removed from V and 6 bases from J, the gap between germline ends came to 13 bases. The CDR3 loop is CASSQGADIGNSPLHF. The CDR3 DNA reads as TGCGCCAGCAGCCAAGGGGCTGACATTGGTAATTCACCCCTCCACTTT.

This clonotype was seen repeatedly, ten times or more. The genes are TRBV28 and TRBJ2-1, with D unclear. V was pared by 10 bases and J by 0 bases, with 10 bases between. Germline CDR1 and CDR2: MDHEN and SYDVKM. The length of the CDR3 is 13 residues. CDR3 amino acids: CATDASSYNEQFF. CDR3 nucleotide sequence: TGTGCCACCGACGCTAGCTCCTACAATGAGCAGTTCTTC.

CDR3 sequence reads: CASNQQRGSSGNTIYF. The CDR3 bases are TGTGCCAGCAACCAGCAAAGGGGGAGCTCTGGAAACACCATATATTTT. The V and J genes are TRBV12-3 or TRBV12-4 and TRBJ1-3, with a tentative D call TRBD1 (6 bases). The length of the CDR3 is 16 residues. Trimming stripped 7 bases from V and 0 bases from J, with 16 bases between.

Ten or more counts support this clonotype. The chain joins TRBV7-2 to TRBJ1-1; no firm D call. Trimming removed 4 bases from V and 7 bases from J, with 10 bases in between. This CDR3 has 12 residues. Germline V gives CDR1 SGHTA, CDR2 FQGNSA. CDR3 DNA: TGTGCCAGCAGCTGGTCGGCGCGTGAAGCTTTCTTT. Translating gives CASSWSAREAFF.

In this sample, this clonotype turned up many times. This chain links TRBV2 with TRBJ1-5; 11 bases are a match to TRBD1. Germline V gene data show CDR1 as SNHLY and CDR2 as FYNNEI. V shed 11 bases and J 8 bases; nucleotides not matched to a gene: 8. The CDR3 consists of 13 residues. The CDR3 DNA reads as TGTGCCTGCCGGGACAGGGGGATGGAGCCCCAGCATTTT. Protein sequence: CACRDRGMEPQHF.

There are a few counts of this clonotype. The rearrangement joins TRBV7-2 to TRBJ2-5; the D gene could be TRBD1 or TRBD2 (7 bases each). Trimming removed 1 base from V and 8 bases from J, with 17 bases in between. Germline-derived CDR1 and CDR2 are SGHTA and FQGNSA. This CDR3 has 15 residues. CDR3 sequence reads: CASSLEGASGVTQYF. CDR3 sequence (DNA): TGTGCCAGCAGCTTAGAGGGGGCTAGCGGCGTAACCCAGTACTTC.

The genes are TRBV4-1 and TRBJ1-5; 7 nucleotides align to TRBD1. This CDR3 has 17 residues. Germline V gives CDR1 MGHRA, CDR2 YSYEKL. V gave up 2 bases and J gave up 4 bases; unmatched junction bases: 11. The CDR3 sequence: CASSQRGHMVRNQPQHF. As DNA, the CDR3 is TGCGCCAGCAGCCAAAGGGGGCACATGGTCAGAAATCAGCCCCAGCATTTT.

This clonotype was seen many times. CDR3 sequence reads: CASSRTGLQSTDTQYF. In nucleotides, the CDR3 is TGCGCCAGCAGCAGGACGGGACTCCAAAGCACAGATACGCAGTATTTT. The V and J genes are TRBV5-1 and TRBJ2-3; the D gene is possibly TRBD2 (6 bases). The CDR3 is made up of 16 amino acids. Deletions cut 4 bases from V and 0 bases from J, with 15 bases between. Germline V gene data show CDR1 as SGHRS and CDR2 as YFSETQ.

In its sample, this clonotype was seen many times. The rearrangement links TRBV5-1 to TRBJ2-1; tentatively, D is TRBD1 (6 bases). In germline, CDR1 is SGHRS, CDR2 YFSETQ. V was clipped by 4 bases and J by 4 bases, with 12 bases between them. This CDR3 has 14 amino acids. The CDR3 spells CASSIPGHYNEQFF. In DNA form, the CDR3 reads TGCGCCAGCAGCATACCGGGACATTACAATGAGCAGTTCTTC.

This clonotype was seen repeatedly, ten times or more. The rearrangement joins TRBV28 to TRBJ1-5; possibly TRBD1 for D (5 bases). The V and J ends lost 8 bases and 3 bases respectively, with 8 bases between them. The CDR3 spans 12 residues. CDR1 and CDR2 from the germline V gene are MDHEN and SYDVKM. The CDR3 loop is CASGAYNQPQHF. For the CDR3, the DNA is TGTGCCAGCGGGGCATACAATCAGCCCCAGCATTTT.

This clonotype showed up many times. The gene calls are TRBV18 and TRBJ1-5, with D hard to call. V was shortened by 1 base and J by 0 bases, with 10 bases between the two germline ends. CDR1 KGHSH and CDR2 LQKENI come from the germline V gene. This CDR3 has 16 residues. The CDR3 spells CASSPLAGSSNQPQHF. The CDR3 coding sequence is TGTGCCAGCTCACCACTCGCGGGGTCTAGCAATCAGCCCCAGCATTTT.

This clonotype has a count of ten or more. The V gene is TRBV6-5, the J gene TRBJ2-7, with D perhaps given as TRBD1 or TRBD2 (5 bases each). The CDR3 sequence is 15 residues long. The V end was cut by 0 bases, the J end by 6 bases, with 15 bases between. Germline CDR1 reads MNHEY; CDR2 reads SVGAGI. CDR3 in DNA: TGTGCCAGCAGTTACTCGATCCCGGGACGGGGCGAGCAGTACTTC. Translated, it gives CASSYSIPGRGEQYF.

This clonotype appeared a few times. The gene calls are TRBV3-1 and TRBJ2-5; TRBD1 aligns across 10 bases. The V gene end was trimmed by 1 base and the J gene end by 2 bases; junction bases not matched to a gene: 1. Per the germline V gene, CDR1 is LGHDT and CDR2 is YNNKEL (reference sequence). CDR3 length equals 15 residues. CDR3 loop: CASSQGTGGQETQYF. The CDR3 region has the DNA TGTGCCAGCAGCCAAGGGACAGGGGGTCAAGAGACCCAGTACTTC.

In the case of this clonotype: At one end, the junction sequence differs from germline, possibly due to a read error. This chain links TRBV20-1 with TRBJ1-5, with TRBD1 as a possible D gene (5 bases). CDR1 and CDR2 (germline): DFQATT, SNEGSKA (reference sequence). The CDR3 totals 12 residues. The CDR3 here is CSAVDSNQPQNF. Here the CDR3 DNA reads TGCAGTGCCGTAGACAGCAATCAGCCCCAGAATTTT.

This clonotype was seen many times. The J gene is TRBJ2-5, the V gene TRBV20-1; 9 nucleotides align to TRBD2. With 5 bases clipped from V and 3 bases from J, the junction kept 13 bases outside the gene matches. This CDR3 is built from 16 residues. Germline V CDR1 and CDR2: DFQATT, SNEGSKA (reference sequence). DNA for the CDR3: TGCAGTGCTCCCCGGGGTAGCGGGGGCACTAAAGAGACCCAGTACTTC. Residues: CSAPRGSGGTKETQYF.

In its sample, this clonotype is medium-sized. J is TRBJ2-3 and V is TRBV20-1; 7 bases are shared with TRBD2. V shed 5 bases, J shed 4 bases, and the junction held 9 bases outside the gene matches. This CDR3 spans 14 amino acids. Germline CDR1 is DFQATT and CDR2 is SNEGSKA (reference sequence). CDR3 bases: TGCAGTGCTTTGCCAGCGGGGCTGGCAGATACGCAGTATTTT. Translated: CSALPAGLADTQYF.

This clonotype was counted ten times or more. The chain is built from TRBV3-1 and TRBJ2-1; D uncertain. The germline V gene encodes CDR1 LGHDT and CDR2 YNNKEL (reference sequence). Trimming removed 1 base at V and 13 bases at J, with 17 bases between. The CDR3 runs 14 residues. The CDR3 DNA reads as TGTGCCAGCAGCCAAGGCAGAGGAGTAATGAGTCAGTTCTTC. Translating gives CASSQGRGVMSQFF.

This clonotype showed up just a few times. The chain employs TRBV12-3 or TRBV12-4 and TRBJ2-5; perhaps TRBD2 as D (5 bases). This CDR3 comprises 13 residues. The V gene lost 6 bases and the J gene lost 1 base, with 9 bases spanning the gap. DNA of the CDR3: TGTGCCAGCAGCCGGGAAAGCCAAGAGACCCAGTACTTC. Its protein product is CASSRESQETQYF.

The table lists this clonotype with a count of one. This rearrangement joins TRBV5-6 to TRBJ1-1; a possible D gene is TRBD1 (5 bases). Germline V gene sequence: CDR1 SGHDT, CDR2 YYEEEE. Trimming stripped 0 bases from V and 1 base from J, with 10 bases between. The CDR3 is made up of 15 amino acids. CDR3 in DNA: TGTGCCAGCAGCTTGGCAGGGATCGGGAACACTGAAGCTTTCTTT. Translation: CASSLAGIGNTEAFF.

This clonotype was counted between two and nine times. This chain uses TRBV7-6 with TRBJ2-5; TRBD1 is a possible D gene (6 bases). The CDR3 covers 13 residues. Trimming took 5 bases from V and 5 from J, leaving 12 bases between them. CDR1 SGHVS and CDR2 FNYEAQ come from the germline V gene. DNA of the CDR3: TGTGCCAGCAGCATTACAGGGATCGAGACCCAGTACTTC. This translates into CASSITGIETQYF.